The 31 T cell receptor beta chains below come from one sample, sequenced in a study of tumor and adjacent non-tumor tissue in lung cancer. A modified ARM-PCR protocol with three rounds of nested PCR amplified TCRbeta. TCRdb redid the calling of the multiplex PCR reads with MiXCR, one entry per CDR3 protein. The data hold around 99,000 distinct CDR3 sequences, with roughly three fifths observed a single time. The template was RNA from unsorted bulk tissue. More than 3 cm separated this lung sample from the edge of the tumor. Sample: distant non-tumor lung tissue. These receptors all stem from a man between 60 and 70 years old with non-small cell lung cancer.

This clonotype was counted between two and nine times. The chain employs TRBV11-2 and TRBJ2-2; D perhaps matches TRBD2 (6 bases). Germline values: CDR1 SGHAT, CDR2 FQNNGV. V was clipped by 6 bases and J by 9 bases, with 23 bases between them. The CDR3 extends over 16 amino acids. The CDR3 here is CASRSQTGDFARELFF. CDR3 coding DNA: TGTGCCAGCAGATCACAAACGGGAGATTTTGCCAGGGAGCTGTTTTTT.

This sequence joins TRBV29-1 and TRBJ2-7; D might be TRBD2 (5 bases). CDR1 SQVTM and CDR2 ANQGSEA come from the germline V gene. The V end lost 8 bases, the J end lost 4 bases, and 15 bases lay between the germline ends. This CDR3 comprises 12 residues. The CDR3 spells CSTREGKYEQYF. The CDR3 coding sequence is TGCAGCACTAGGGAAGGGAAATACGAGCAGTACTTC.

In this sample, this clonotype turned up many times. CDR3 bases: TGTGCCAGCAGCCTATACGAAAGAGCGGGATCCTACAATGAGCAGTTCTTC. Protein: CASSLYERAGSYNEQFF. The rearrangement uses TRBV4-2 and TRBJ2-1, with 7 bases fitting TRBD2. V dropped 4 bases and J dropped 1; count of bases not matched to a gene: 10. Germline-derived CDR1 and CDR2 are LGHNA and YNFKEQ. The CDR3 runs to 17 residues.

This clonotype appeared many times. The chain links TRBV7-9 to TRBJ2-5, with D uncertain. Looked up from germline, CDR1 is SEHNR and CDR2 is FQNEAQ (reference sequence). The V end lost 4 bases, the J end lost 1 base, and 13 bases lay between the germline ends. The length of the CDR3 is 15 residues. The CDR3 nucleotides read TGTGCCAGCAGCTCTCCCCTGGGTAGCCAAGAGACCCAGTACTTC. Translating it yields CASSSPLGSQETQYF.

This clonotype was counted a few times. The conserved closing phenylalanine or tryptophan is absent in this CDR3, likely reflecting a read error. The J gene is TRBJ2-7, the V gene TRBV6-2 or TRBV6-3; D ambiguous. The CDR3 covers 16 residues. The germline V gene encodes CDR1 MNHEY and CDR2 SVGEGT. CDR3 sequence reads: CASCYSHGGESLEQYS. The CDR3 DNA reads TGTGCCAGCTGTTACTCGCACGGTGGGGAATCCCTCGAGCAGTACTCC.

This clonotype showed up just once. This clone may be a read error of a much larger clone one base away. V is TRBV20-1 and J is TRBJ2-1; D is possibly TRBD1 (5 bases). Germline V gene sequence: CDR1 DFQATT, CDR2 SNEGSKA (reference sequence). Trimming removed 7 bases from V and 2 bases from J, with 15 bases in between. CDR3 length: 14 amino acids. The CDR3 DNA is TGCAGTGTTTCCTCGTGGACAACCTACAATGAGCAGTTCTTC. Its translation is CSVSSWTTYNEQFF.

Comment on this clonotype: A much larger clonotype is one base distant, so this may be a read error. This chain uses TRBV6-2 or TRBV6-3 with TRBJ1-5; D possibly corresponds to TRBD1 (5 bases). This CDR3 region has 16 residues. The V end was cut by 4 bases, the J end by 5 bases, with 18 bases between. Germline loops: CDR1 MNHEY, CDR2 SVGEGT. CDR3 in amino acids: CASSSPGLKGDQPQHF. The DNA for the CDR3 is TGTGCCAGCAGTTCCCCAGGGCTTAAGGGCGATCAGCCCCAGCATTTT.

Concerning this clonotype: Compared with germline, one end of the junction differs, possibly owing to a read error. The chain combines TRBV6-2 or TRBV6-3 with TRBJ2-2; maybe TRBD1 (5 bases). Germline V lookup: CDR1 MNHEY, CDR2 SVGEGT. CDR3 length equals 13 residues. The CDR3 DNA sequence: TGTGCCAGCAATTACTCGGACACCGGAGAGCTGTTTTTT. Protein: CASNYSDTGELFF.

Here the CDR3 DNA reads TGCGCCAGCAGCTTGGCCAGGCTAGCTAGCACAGTTATGCAGTATTTT. It yields the protein CASSLARLASTVMQYF. The genes are TRBV5-1 and TRBJ2-3, with a tentative D call TRBD2 (5 bases). V lost 0 bases, J lost 11 bases, and 22 bases lay in between. The CDR3 sequence is 16 residues long. The germline V gene has CDR1 SGHRS and CDR2 YFSETQ.

The chain is built from TRBV12-3 or TRBV12-4 and TRBJ2-5; TRBD1 matches 7 bases. The CDR3 extends over 15 amino acids. Trimming cost V 5 bases and J 6 bases; bases outside gene matches: 12. CDR3 region: CASSMRWRQGKTQYF. Here the CDR3 DNA reads TGTGCCAGCAGTATGAGATGGAGACAGGGAAAGACCCAGTACTTC.

To note about this clonotype: This CDR3 is missing its conserved last phenylalanine or tryptophan, likely due to a read error. No DNA is shown, since the ends of the CDR3 on it are uncertain; the CDR3 is the one TCRdb lists. The chain joins TRBV12-3 or TRBV12-4 to TRBJ2-7; the D call in the table, TRBD2, was not verified against the DNA. The CDR3 length equals 15 residues, ends included. CDR3 region: CASRFGLAGDYEQCY.

The table lists this clonotype with many counts. This sequence joins TRBV12-3 or TRBV12-4 and TRBJ2-1; the D is unclear. Trimming shortened V by 2 bases and J by 5 bases, and 10 bases separated the two germline ends. The CDR3 sequence is 14 residues long. CDR3 region: CASSLYVGNNEQFF. The CDR3 DNA reads TGTGCCAGCAGTTTATATGTTGGAAACAATGAGCAGTTCTTC.

This clonotype has a count of ten or more. This chain joins TRBV5-5 and TRBJ2-3; perhaps TRBD2 as D (5 bases). This CDR3 is built from 12 residues. The V and J ends lost 5 bases and 2 bases respectively, with 6 bases between them. CDR1 and CDR2 from the germline V gene are SGHKS and YYEKEE (reference sequence). The CDR3: CASRRDTDTQYF. DNA of the CDR3: TGTGCCAGCAGACGGGACACAGATACGCAGTATTTT. The variable domain in full, completed from reference TRBV5-5 and TRBJ2-3, reads DAGVTQSPTHLIKTRGQQVTLRCSPISGHKSVSWYQQVLGQGPQFIFQYYEKEERGRGNFPDRFSARQFPNYSSELNVNALLLGDSALYLCASRRDTDTQYFGPGTRLTVL.

This clonotype was picked up a small number of times. No conserved phenylalanine or tryptophan is present at the end of the CDR3, so a read error is the likely explanation. The J gene is TRBJ2-7, the V gene TRBV4-1, with TRBD1 identical over 7 bases. This CDR3 has 16 residues. V was clipped by 4 bases and J by 4 bases; unmatched bases: 13. Germline V CDR1 and CDR2: MGHRA, YSYEKL. Here the CDR3 reads CASSRSGQALGYEQYY. DNA for the CDR3: TGCGCCAGCAGCCGATCAGGACAGGCGTTAGGATACGAGCAGTACTAC.

The chain combines TRBV29-1 with TRBJ2-3; 11 positions agree with TRBD2. Germline V gives CDR1 SQVTM, CDR2 ANQGSEA. Germline trimming cut 6 bases from V and 2 bases from J; bases unmatched to any gene: 7. The CDR3 spans 15 residues. CDR3 residues: CSVKGTSGYTDTQYF. The DNA of the CDR3 is TGCAGCGTGAAAGGGACTAGCGGATACACAGATACGCAGTATTTT.

This clonotype has a single count. The genes are TRBV6-6 and TRBJ1-3; 8 bases match TRBD1. CDR1 and CDR2 from the germline V gene are MNHNY and SVGAGI (reference sequence). The CDR3 runs to 16 residues. The ends lost 7 bases at V and 0 bases at J; junction bases unmatched: 8. Here the CDR3 reads CASNRQGSSSGNTIYF. Written as DNA, the CDR3 is TGTGCCAGCAATAGACAGGGGTCGAGCTCTGGAAACACCATATATTTT.

In its sample, this clonotype was seen many times. The rearrangement joins TRBV10-2 to TRBJ2-5, with 12 nucleotides matching TRBD1. The trim removed 2 bases at V and 4 bases at J, leaving 5 bases unmatched. CDR3 length equals 16 residues. Germline assignment: CDR1 WSHSY and CDR2 SAAADI. This chain's CDR3 is CASSERDRGRPETQYF. In DNA form, the CDR3 reads TGCGCCAGCAGTGAGAGGGACAGGGGGCGCCCAGAGACCCAGTACTTC.

A remark on this clonotype: The junction departs from the called germline gene at one end, perhaps through a read error. This chain joins TRBV5-1 and TRBJ2-2; D may correspond to TRBD1 or TRBD2 (5 bases each). CDR1 SGHRS and CDR2 YFSETQ come from the germline V gene. The CDR3 contains 13 residues. The CDR3 sequence is CTSSPGTIGELFF. The DNA for the CDR3 is TGCACCAGCAGCCCCGGGACCATCGGGGAGCTGTTTTTT.

About this clonotype: A junction end diverges from the germline sequence, so it may reflect a read error. The chain has TRBV20-1 and TRBJ1-1; D possibly corresponds to TRBD1 (6 bases). CDR3 size: 14 residues. Germline V lookup: CDR1 DFQATT, CDR2 SNEGSKA (reference sequence). Here the CDR3 DNA reads TGCAGTGCATTTCAGGGGCTGATGGGCACTGAAGTTTCCTTT. It is translated as CSAFQGLMGTEVSF.

Comment on this clonotype: The junction and the germline gene differ at one end; a read error may be behind it. This chain joins TRBV6-5 and TRBJ2-1; 10 nucleotides agree with TRBD2. This CDR3 spans 15 amino acids. Germline V lookup: CDR1 MNHEY, CDR2 SVGAGI. Here the CDR3 reads CASRPLAGARVDQFF. The CDR3 region has the DNA TGTGCAAGCAGACCCCTAGCGGGAGCCAGGGTTGATCAGTTCTTC.

On this clonotype: A junction end diverges from the germline sequence, so it may reflect a read error. The CDR3 here is CTSSFASSFTDTQYF. CDR3 sequence (DNA): TGTACCAGCAGCTTCGCAAGCTCCTTCACAGATACGCAGTATTTT. The J gene is TRBJ2-3, the V gene TRBV11-1, with D unresolved. The length of the CDR3 is 15 residues. Germline values: CDR1 SGHAT, CDR2 FQDESV (reference sequence).

In this sample, this clonotype turned up many times. Given a much more abundant clone one base away, this may be a read error. V and J are TRBV11-1 and TRBJ2-2; TRBD2 aligns across 8 bases. Germline V gene data show CDR1 as SGHAT and CDR2 as FQDESV (reference sequence). This CDR3 is built from 13 residues. Here the CDR3 DNA reads TGTGCCAGCAGTCCCTGGGGGAGCGGGGGGCTGTTTTTT. Its protein product is CASSPWGSGGLFF.

CDR3 bases: TGCAGCGTTAGGTGTGATACCAATAGCAATCAGCCCCAGCATTTT. Translated: CSVRCDTNSNQPQHF. The V call is TRBV29-1, the J call TRBJ1-5, with unresolved D. CDR3 length: 15 amino acids. Germline V lookup: CDR1 SQVTM, CDR2 ANQGSEA. V shed 5 bases and J shed 0 bases, with 14 bases lying between them.

About this clonotype: The junction and the germline gene differ at one end; a read error may be behind it. CDR3 sequence reads: CANSQEVPTNTGELFF. In nucleotides, the CDR3 is TGTGCCAACAGCCAAGAAGTGCCAACGAACACCGGGGAGCTGTTTTTT. The chain has TRBV4-2 and TRBJ2-2; D gene unclear. The germline CDR1 and CDR2 sequences are LGHNA and YNFKEQ. There are 16 residues in the CDR3.

This clonotype has only a few counts. V is TRBV20-1 and J is TRBJ2-2; TRBD2 agrees at 10 bases. Looked up from germline, CDR1 is DFQATT and CDR2 is SNEGSKA (reference sequence). J was trimmed by 4 bases and V by 5 bases; bases with no gene match: 7. The CDR3 is 15 residues long. In DNA form, the CDR3 reads TGCAGTGCTCGTTCGAGCGGGAGGGGCACCGGGGAGCTGTTTTTT. Protein sequence: CSARSSGRGTGELFF.

This clonotype was counted at least ten times. The chain uses TRBV20-1 and TRBJ1-1; 8 nucleotides align to TRBD1. V trimming: 2 bases; J trimming: 8 bases; junction bases outside the gene matches: 1. In germline, CDR1 is DFQATT, CDR2 SNEGSKA (reference sequence). The CDR3 extends over 11 amino acids. Here the CDR3 reads CSARPGGEAFF. The CDR3, as DNA: TGCAGTGCTAGACCAGGGGGCGAAGCTTTCTTT.

The rearrangement links TRBV12-3 or TRBV12-4 to TRBJ1-1; unclear D gene. The CDR3 totals 14 residues. V lost 9 bases and J 7 bases, leaving 21 bases between the germline ends. CDR3 sequence: CASRFRVSSDEAFF. The CDR3 nucleotides read TGTGCCAGTAGATTTAGGGTCTCTTCGGATGAAGCTTTCTTT.

In the case of this clonotype: An end of the junction does not agree with germline; a read error may underlie this. This chain joins TRBV11-1 and TRBJ2-1; D may be TRBD1 (5 bases). This CDR3 has 15 amino acids. Germline V lookup: CDR1 SGHAT, CDR2 FQDESV (reference sequence). The CDR3 is CTSSSRGTENNEQFF. The CDR3, as DNA: TGTACCAGCAGCTCAAGGGGTACTGAGAACAATGAGCAGTTCTTC.

This chain joins TRBV29-1 and TRBJ1-3; D not certain. The V gene lost 5 bases and the J gene lost 3 bases, with 8 bases spanning the gap. Germline V CDR1 and CDR2: SQVTM, ANQGSEA. This CDR3 is built from 12 residues. CDR3 nucleotide sequence: TGCAGCGTTCTTTTGAGTGGAAACACCATATATTTT. Amino acids: CSVLLSGNTIYF.

For this clonotype: This may stem from a read error, because a much larger clone lies one nucleotide away. The rearrangement uses TRBV5-6 and TRBJ2-7, with 9 bases aligning to TRBD2. The germline V gene encodes CDR1 SGHDT and CDR2 YYEEEE. The CDR3 is 16 residues long. The CDR3 protein is CAISLTAGGLGYEQYF. CDR3 in DNA: TGTGCCATCAGCTTGACAGCGGGAGGATTGGGATACGAGCAGTACTTC.

This clonotype was detected only once. Relative to the germline gene, one junction end is altered; a read error may explain this. The gene calls are TRBV11-2 and TRBJ2-7; perhaps TRBD2 as D (7 bases). The germline V gene encodes CDR1 SGHAT and CDR2 FQNNGV. There are 12 residues in the CDR3. CDR3 loop: CASSRGGYEQCF. The CDR3, as DNA: TGTGCCAGCAGCAGGGGGGGGTACGAGCAGTGCTTC.